This is a list of T cell receptor beta chains from one sample in a study of blood T cell repertoires in COVID-19. Assay: immunoSEQ multiplex PCR; the TCRdb copy retains only in-frame clones and omits some. Seen here are some 370,000 clones, around 83% observed once, and the top ten hold approximately 4.7%. The sequenced sample was PBMCs or T cells enriched from blood (not recorded which). The receptors stem from a woman between 50 and 59 years old who had recovered from COVID-19. Each CDR3 is given with its conserved first and last residue. D genes are given only for firm matches. The size of a clone is reported for some rows only, either as once, few or many, or as a class for expanded clones.

d_call | j_call | cdr3_length | clone_size | v_call | cdr3_aa | cdr3_nt
NA | TRBJ1-2 | 13 | NA | TRBV5-4 | CASSLAGDYGYTF | TGTGCCAGCAGCTTGGCAGGGGACTATGGCTACACCTTC
TRBD2 | TRBJ2-2 | 15 | NA | TRBV3-1/TRBV3-2 | CASRRTSGRSGELFF | TGTGCCAGCAGACGGACTAGCGGGAGGTCCGGGGAGCTGTTTTTT
TRBD1 | TRBJ1-2 | 15 | NA | TRBV6-5 | CASTIAPGTGNGYIF | TGTGCCAGCACTATCGCACCCGGGACAGGGAATGGCTACATCTTC
TRBD2 | TRBJ2-2 | 18 | NA | TRBV2 | CASSVAGGQVLATGELFF | TGTGCCAGCAGTGTTGCGGGGGGGCAAGTTTTAGCCACCGGGGAGCTGTTTTTT
TRBD2 | TRBJ2-2 | 17 | NA | TRBV3-1/TRBV3-2 | CASSPGGAGGVTGELFF | TGTGCCAGCAGCCCCGGAGGGGCGGGAGGGGTCACCGGGGAGCTGTTTTTT
TRBD2 | TRBJ2-7 | 15 | NA | TRBV5-1 | CASSFTSGSIYEQYF | TGCGCCAGCAGCTTCACTAGCGGGAGTATCTACGAGCAGTACTTC
TRBD1 | TRBJ2-7 | 12 | NA | TRBV9 | CASSAGGHEQYF | TGTGCCAGCAGCGCAGGGGGCCACGAGCAGTACTTC
TRBD1 | TRBJ1-2 | 19 | few | TRBV4-3 | CASSQEAPETGLANYGYTF | TGCGCCAGCAGCCAAGAGGCCCCCGAGACAGGGCTAGCTAACTATGGCTACACCTTC
NA | TRBJ1-1 | 14 | NA | TRBV4-1 | CASSQAGGNTEAFF | TGCGCCAGCAGCCAAGCCGGGGGGAACACTGAAGCTTTCTTT
NA | TRBJ1-2 | 13 | NA | TRBV5-6 | CASSPRGGHGYTF | TGTGCCAGCAGCCCCCGGGGGGGACATGGCTACACCTTC
NA | TRBJ1-5 | 12 | few | TRBV10-3 | CAISGEGRPQHF | TGTGCCATCAGTGGCGAGGGTCGGCCCCAGCATTTT
NA | TRBJ2-3 | 14 | once | TRBV2 | CASTRDKSTDTQYF | TGTGCCAGCACGAGGGACAAAAGCACAGATACGCAGTATTTT
NA | TRBJ1-5 | 14 | NA | TRBV15 | CATSAGWVDQPQHF | TGTGCCACCAGCGCAGGGTGGGTCGATCAGCCCCAGCATTTT
NA | TRBJ1-5 | 12 | NA | TRBV2 | CASGGINQPQHF | TGTGCCAGCGGAGGGATCAATCAGCCCCAGCATTTT
NA | TRBJ1-1 | 14 | NA | TRBV27 | CASSPSGYGTEAFF | TGTGCCAGCAGTCCCTCAGGGTATGGAACTGAAGCTTTCTTT
TRBD2 | TRBJ2-7 | 15 | few | TRBV5-1 | CASSLDASGSYEQYF | TGCGCCAGCAGCTTAGATGCTAGCGGCTCCTACGAGCAGTACTTC
TRBD1 | TRBJ1-2 | 14 | NA | TRBV24-1 | CATSEGDRSYGYTF | TGTGCCACCAGTGAGGGGGACAGATCATATGGCTACACCTTC
TRBD1 | TRBJ2-7 | 16 | NA | TRBV7-9 | CASSLVRGTGRYEQYF | TGTGCCAGCAGCTTAGTTAGGGGGACAGGGCGGTACGAGCAGTACTTC
TRBD1 | TRBJ1-5 | 17 | NA | TRBV6-1 | CASSAQLQGASNQPQHF | TGTGCCAGCAGTGCCCAACTACAGGGGGCGAGCAATCAGCCCCAGCATTTT
TRBD1 | TRBJ1-4 | 19 | NA | TRBV4-2 | CASSQDGTAYQIGDEKLFF | TGTGCCAGCAGCCAAGATGGGACAGCTTATCAGATTGGGGATGAAAAACTGTTTTTT
TRBD1 | TRBJ1-5 | 14 | NA | TRBV19 | CASNVGTGAQPQHF | TGTGCCAGTAATGTGGGGACAGGGGCTCAGCCCCAGCATTTT
NA | TRBJ2-3 | 15 | NA | TRBV11-3 | CASSLATRSTDTQYF | TGTGCCAGCAGCTTAGCCACCAGGAGCACAGATACGCAGTATTTT
TRBD1 | TRBJ1-2 | 13 | NA | TRBV7-2 | CASSPDRVGGYTF | TGTGCCAGCAGCCCAGACAGGGTTGGTGGCTACACCTTC
TRBD2 | TRBJ2-7 | 14 | few | TRBV5-4 | CASSEAGGYYEQYF | TGTGCCAGCAGCGAAGCGGGAGGTTACTACGAGCAGTACTTC
TRBD1 | TRBJ1-6 | 17 | NA | TRBV5-4 | CASSQAFGDRAHSPLHF | TGTGCCAGCAGCCAGGCGTTTGGGGACAGGGCACACTCACCCCTCCACTTT
NA | TRBJ1-1 | 14 | NA | TRBV5-1 | CASSLAQGNTEAFF | TGCGCCAGCAGCTTGGCCCAGGGGAACACTGAAGCTTTCTTT
NA | TRBJ1-4 | 15 | NA | TRBV11-1 | CASRVGGAANEKLFF | TGTGCCAGCAGAGTAGGTGGTGCGGCTAATGAAAAACTGTTTTTT
NA | TRBJ2-2 | 10 | NA | TRBV11-2 | CASSSIELFF | TGTGCCAGCAGCTCCATTGAGCTGTTTTTT
TRBD1 | TRBJ2-5 | 13 | NA | TRBV5-1 | CASSTDRQETQYF | TGCGCCAGCAGCACGGACAGGCAAGAGACCCAGTACTTC
NA | TRBJ1-1 | 14 | NA | TRBV3-1/TRBV3-2 | CASSQIGMNTEAFF | TGTGCCAGCAGCCAAATCGGGATGAACACTGAAGCTTTCTTT
TRBD1 | TRBJ1-1 | 15 | NA | TRBV27 | CASTSQGAIFTEAFF | TGTGCCAGCACCTCACAGGGGGCGATTTTTACTGAAGCTTTCTTT
NA | TRBJ2-5 | 15 | once | TRBV7-2 | CASSLGRASQETQYF | TGTGCCAGCAGCTTAGGGAGGGCAAGCCAAGAGACCCAGTACTTC